The entry below describes one TCR beta chain. Its antigen is still unknown. This entry is derived from a study of cytomegalovirus exposure and HLA in healthy donors. Study-level results: Within the data, a cluster of highly shared sequence variants was likely a sequencing artifact. Segments of the TCR beta V type were, in most cases, productive about 90% or about 30% of the time in an earlier analysis.

13 Jbeta primers and 60 Vbeta primers were used for the PCR. Using immunoSEQ multiplex PCR, the repertoire was profiled, and TCRdb retains in-frame clones only, with some absent. The profile shows around 180,000 clones, 78% of them singletons. This receptor was taken from a woman aged 45-65 years in good health and CMV-seropositive. Sequencing used PBMCs.

This CDR3 reads CASSLQLQGNGYTF. For the CDR3, the DNA is TGTGCCAGCAGCTTGCAGCTCCAGGGGAATGGCTACACCTTC. V gene TRBV7-2 combines with J gene TRBJ1-2, with D perhaps matching TRBD1 (6 bases). Germline V CDR1 and CDR2: SGHTA, FQGNSA. The CDR3 has 14 residues. V shed 3 bases and J shed 6 bases, with 14 bases lying between them.